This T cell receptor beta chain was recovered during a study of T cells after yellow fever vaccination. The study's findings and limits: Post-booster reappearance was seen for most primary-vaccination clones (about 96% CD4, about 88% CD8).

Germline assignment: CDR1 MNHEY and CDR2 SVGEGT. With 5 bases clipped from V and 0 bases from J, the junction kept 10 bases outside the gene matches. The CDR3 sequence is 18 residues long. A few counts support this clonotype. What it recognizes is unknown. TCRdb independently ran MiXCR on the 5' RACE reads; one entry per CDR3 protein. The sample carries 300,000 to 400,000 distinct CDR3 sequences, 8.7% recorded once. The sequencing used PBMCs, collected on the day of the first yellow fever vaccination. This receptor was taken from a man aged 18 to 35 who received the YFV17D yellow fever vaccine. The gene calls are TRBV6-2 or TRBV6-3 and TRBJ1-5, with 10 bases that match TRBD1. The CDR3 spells CASSAYPGTGASNQPQHF. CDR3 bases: TGTGCCAGCAGTGCCTATCCCGGGACAGGGGCTAGCAATCAGCCCCAGCATTTT.